This T cell receptor (beta chain) derives from a study of T cell changes during pregnancy in multiple sclerosis (dated by TCRdb to about 2019). Describing the broader study: The study looked at changes in the T cell repertoire across pregnancy in women with multiple sclerosis.

From the cysteine through the phenylalanine, the CDR3 covers 14 amino acids. Only the CDR3 DNA stays, 42 bases, in frame from base 1. CDR1 and CDR2 were assigned from the germline V gene as SGDLS and YYNGEE. After removal of 3 bases from V and 4 bases from J, the junction retains 6 bases not matched to a gene. Concerning this clone itself: Its antigen is currently not known. Base qualities are not recorded, but no much larger clone differs from it by a single base.

Libraries were built with the immunoSEQ multiplex PCR assay. What TCRdb holds here is the immuneACCESS table cut down to in-frame rearrangements. Part of the clones is not present; checked against another copy, under half of the missing clones reflect an unresolved V gene, and the others are unexplained. The sample has some 38,000 clones on record, 88% of them singletons. The ten largest clones take up about 7% of the sample. The chain joins TRBV9 to TRBJ2-5; a stretch of 7 junction bases matches TRBD1. The specimen comprised CD8+ T cells from peripheral blood mononuclear cells, sampled in the third trimester of pregnancy. The sequence came from a female donor with multiple sclerosis, enrolled in a pregnancy study. CDR3 reads: CASSATGASETQYF. Here is the DNA: TGTGCCAGCAGCGCAACAGGGGCTTCAGAGACCCAGTACTTC.